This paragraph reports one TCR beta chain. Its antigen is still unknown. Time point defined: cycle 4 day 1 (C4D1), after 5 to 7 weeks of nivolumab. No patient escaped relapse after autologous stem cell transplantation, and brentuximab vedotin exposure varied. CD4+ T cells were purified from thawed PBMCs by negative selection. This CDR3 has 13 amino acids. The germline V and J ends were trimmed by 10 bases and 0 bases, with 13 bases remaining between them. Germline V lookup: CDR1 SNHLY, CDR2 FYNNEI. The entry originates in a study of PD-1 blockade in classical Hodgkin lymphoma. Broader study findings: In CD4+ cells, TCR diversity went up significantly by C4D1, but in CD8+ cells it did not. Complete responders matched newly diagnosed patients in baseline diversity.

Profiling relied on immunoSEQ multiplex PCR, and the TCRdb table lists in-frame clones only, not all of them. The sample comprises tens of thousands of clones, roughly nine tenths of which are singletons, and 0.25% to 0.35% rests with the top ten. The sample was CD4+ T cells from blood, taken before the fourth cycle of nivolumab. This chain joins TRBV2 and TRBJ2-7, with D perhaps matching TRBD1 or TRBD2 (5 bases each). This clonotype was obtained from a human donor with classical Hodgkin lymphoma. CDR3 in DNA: TGTGCCATCAAAGCCGGGACCTCCTACGAGCAGTACTTC. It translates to CAIKAGTSYEQYF.